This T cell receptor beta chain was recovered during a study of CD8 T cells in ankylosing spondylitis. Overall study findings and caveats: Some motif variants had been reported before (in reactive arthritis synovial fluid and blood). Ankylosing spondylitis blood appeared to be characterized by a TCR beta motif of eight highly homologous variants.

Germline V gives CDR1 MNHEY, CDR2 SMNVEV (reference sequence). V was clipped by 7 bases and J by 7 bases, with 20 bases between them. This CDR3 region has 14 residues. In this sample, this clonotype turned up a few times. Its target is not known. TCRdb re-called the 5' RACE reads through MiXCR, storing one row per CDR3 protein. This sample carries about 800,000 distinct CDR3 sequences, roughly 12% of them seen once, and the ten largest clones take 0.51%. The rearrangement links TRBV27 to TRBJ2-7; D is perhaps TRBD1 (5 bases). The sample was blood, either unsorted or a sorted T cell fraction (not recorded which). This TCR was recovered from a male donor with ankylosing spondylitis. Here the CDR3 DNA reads TGTGCCAGCAAACCAGGGATCCCTCTGGGGGAGCAGTACTTC. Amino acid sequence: CASKPGIPLGEQYF.